These 29 T cell receptor beta chains were all obtained from the same sample, sequenced in a study of breast tumors, draining lymph nodes, adjacent tissues. Axillary draining lymph nodes of breast cancer patients supplied the node samples. TCRdb ran MiXCR on the multiplex PCR reads and lists one entry per CDR3 protein. The data contain about 180,000 distinct CDR3 sequences, around 35% of them seen just once; the ten biggest clones take up less than 4%. Input material: axillary lymph node tissue. These receptors came from a female donor with breast cancer. Some clones in this sample may be carry-over from other donors' samples.

V is TRBV29-1 and J is TRBJ2-7; possibly TRBD1 or TRBD2 for D (7 bases each). V was shortened by 6 bases and J by 9 bases, with 18 bases between the two germline ends. The CDR3 runs to 12 residues. Germline V lookup: CDR1 SQVTM, CDR2 ANQGSEA. The CDR3 spells CSVEGGGGVQYF. CDR3 in DNA: TGCAGCGTCGAGGGAGGGGGCGGCGTGCAGTACTTC.

In this sample, this clonotype turned up a few times. V and J are TRBV6-6 and TRBJ1-4; 8 positions match TRBD1. With 4 bases clipped from V and 8 bases from J, the junction kept 6 bases outside the gene matches. In germline, CDR1 is MNHNY, CDR2 SVGAGI (reference sequence). This CDR3 region has 14 residues. CDR3 nucleotide sequence: TGTGCCAGCAGTTTCAGGGGGCTGCAGGAAAAACTGTTTTTT. Translation: CASSFRGLQEKLFF.

Ten or more counts support this clonotype. The CDR3 here is CASSLWLGNPYEQYF. The DNA of the CDR3 is TGTGCCAGCAGCTTATGGTTAGGGAACCCCTACGAGCAGTACTTC. The chain joins TRBV13 to TRBJ2-7; D ambiguous. The CDR3 is 15 residues long. Germline assignment: CDR1 PRHDT and CDR2 FYEKMQ (reference sequence). Trimming cost V 2 bases and J 2 bases, with 13 bases left between them.

This clonotype has at least ten counts. The rearrangement uses TRBV6-5 and TRBJ2-7; tentative D call: TRBD1 (6 bases). Germline values: CDR1 MNHEY, CDR2 SVGAGI. The germline V and J ends were trimmed by 0 bases and 0 bases, with 12 bases remaining between them. The CDR3 runs 16 residues. DNA of the CDR3: TGTGCCAGCAGTTACTCGAGTAGGGGGAGCTCCTACGAGCAGTACTTC. Translation gives CASSYSSRGSSYEQYF.

This clonotype was observed many times. The chain joins TRBV27 to TRBJ2-7, with D uncertain. CDR3 length: 15 residues. Trimming pared 4 bases from V and 1 base from J, leaving 14 bases between. Germline V gene sequence: CDR1 MNHEY, CDR2 SMNVEV (reference sequence). The CDR3 DNA follows: TGTGCCAGCAGTTATAGACCTGGAGTGTCCTACGAGCAGTACTTC. It specifies CASSYRPGVSYEQYF.

This clonotype was picked up many times. The CDR3, as DNA: TGTGCCAGCAGCCCCTACCGGGACACCCTAATGGGAGGCTACACCTTC. Residues: CASSPYRDTLMGGYTF. The genes are TRBV3-1 and TRBJ1-2; D is possibly TRBD1 (6 bases). Trimming took 4 bases from V and 8 from J, leaving 23 bases between them. Germline V gives CDR1 LGHDT, CDR2 YNNKEL (reference sequence). The CDR3 is made up of 16 amino acids.

This clonotype was recorded at least ten times. The rearrangement uses TRBV5-1 and TRBJ2-7, with 10 positions matching TRBD1. Per the germline V gene, CDR1 is SGHRS and CDR2 is YFSETQ. The CDR3 runs 15 residues. V lost 0 bases to trimming and J lost 6 bases; unmatched junction nucleotides: 6. CDR3 residues: CASSLGQGAGGEQYF. The CDR3 DNA reads as TGCGCCAGCAGCTTGGGACAGGGGGCCGGGGGCGAGCAGTACTTC.

This clonotype was counted between two and nine times. The CDR3 region has the DNA TGTGCCAGCAGATATGGACTAGCGAATTACAATGAGCAGTTCTTC. Translation gives CASRYGLANYNEQFF. The chain carries TRBV27 and TRBJ2-1; TRBD2 matches 9 bases. The germline gives CDR1 MNHEY, CDR2 SMNVEV (reference sequence). Trimming took 6 bases from V and 4 from J; bases not matched to a gene: 7. The CDR3 has 15 residues.

In this sample, this clonotype turned up many times. This chain links TRBV7-3 with TRBJ2-1; 7 bases match TRBD1. The V segment lost 5 bases and the J segment 7 bases; nucleotides outside the gene matches: 5. The CDR3 has 13 amino acids. Germline V gene lookup returns CDR1 SGHTA and CDR2 FQGTGA. The chain's CDR3 is CASSLDRTNEQFF. In DNA, the CDR3 is TGTGCCAGCAGCCTGGACAGGACAAATGAGCAGTTCTTC.

This clonotype occurred once. Relative to the germline gene, one junction end is altered; a read error may explain this. V is TRBV7-2 and J is TRBJ1-3; D unresolved. The CDR3 is made up of 16 amino acids. The germline V gene encodes CDR1 SGHTA and CDR2 FQGNSA. CDR3 sequence: CASSSQDGYSGNAIYF. The DNA of the CDR3 is TGTGCCAGCAGCTCCCAAGACGGCTACTCTGGAAACGCCATATATTTT.

The sample holds many counts of this clonotype. The chain uses TRBV19 and TRBJ2-1; the match to TRBD2 covers 7 bases. The CDR3 runs 14 residues. J lost 4 bases, V lost 4 bases, and 4 bases had no gene match. From germline, CDR1 is LNHDA and CDR2 SQIVND (reference sequence). In DNA, the CDR3 is TGTGCCAGTAGTACGGGGAGGGATTACAATGAGCAGTTCTTC. Encoded protein: CASSTGRDYNEQFF.

In its sample, this clonotype was seen many times. This chain joins TRBV5-8 and TRBJ2-7; 8 nucleotides agree with TRBD1. Germline V gene sequence: CDR1 SGHTS, CDR2 YDEGEE. The CDR3 length is 13 residues. The ends lost 4 bases at V and 5 bases at J; junction bases unmatched: 5. The CDR3 DNA follows: TGTGCCAGCAGCGGGCGGACAGGGCACGAGCAGTACTTC. Its protein is CASSGRTGHEQYF.

V usage is TRBV7-2 and J usage is TRBJ2-7, with TRBD2 matching over 8 bases. V lost 5 bases and J lost 6; bases outside the gene matches: 15. Germline-derived CDR1 and CDR2 are SGHTA and FQGNSA. This CDR3 contains 16 residues. In DNA, the CDR3 is TGTGCCAGCAGCCAAACTAGCGGCGTCTCGGGGTCCGAGCAGTACTTC. Translated: CASSQTSGVSGSEQYF.

This clonotype was counted many times. This chain joins TRBV7-2 and TRBJ1-5; TRBD1 is a possible D gene (5 bases). Germline CDR1 is SGHTA and CDR2 is FQGNSA. The CDR3 spans 16 residues. The V and J ends lost 1 base and 6 bases respectively, with 16 bases between them. The CDR3: CASSLGGTPAGQPQHF. The CDR3 region has the DNA TGTGCCAGCAGCTTAGGCGGGACCCCGGCTGGTCAGCCCCAGCATTTT.

A remark on this clonotype: The missing conserved phenylalanine or tryptophan at the end of this CDR3 makes a read error likely. CDR3 region: CSASDPLGRWINQPQHG. As DNA, the CDR3 is TGCAGTGCTAGTGATCCTTTAGGCAGGTGGATTAATCAGCCCCAGCATGGT. This sequence joins TRBV20-1 and TRBJ1-5; D is unclear. The CDR3 length is 17 residues. Germline CDR1 reads DFQATT; CDR2 reads SNEGSKA (reference sequence). Trimming removed 3 bases from V and 4 bases from J, with 22 bases in between.

This clonotype was detected only a few times. The chain couples TRBV5-8 to TRBJ1-4, with 10 bases aligning to TRBD1. The CDR3 runs 15 residues. Trimming cost V 4 bases and J 8 bases; bases outside gene matches: 8. Germline V CDR1 and CDR2: SGHTS, YDEGEE. CDR3 coding DNA: TGTGCCAGCAGCCATGACAGGGGGCGCGGCGAAAAACTGTTTTTT. Encoded protein: CASSHDRGRGEKLFF.

This clonotype has at least ten counts. The chain recombines TRBV7-3 with TRBJ1-2; D might be TRBD1 (5 bases). V shed 8 bases and J shed 5 bases, with 12 bases lying between them. The CDR3 consists of 12 residues. Germline V gene data show CDR1 as SGHTA and CDR2 as FQGTGA. In DNA form, the CDR3 reads TGTGCCAGCGGGGGAGGGCCTTATGGCTACACCTTC. It codes for CASGGGPYGYTF.

This clonotype was seen only a few times. Being one base from a much bigger clone, this may be a read error. A read error is likely, as this CDR3 ends without the conserved phenylalanine or tryptophan. The J gene is TRBJ2-1, the V gene TRBV24-1; the match to TRBD2 covers 15 bases. Germline V CDR1 and CDR2: KGHDR, SFDVKD. Germline trimming cut 4 bases from V and 2 bases from J; bases unmatched to any gene: 5. There are 18 residues in the CDR3. CDR3 protein: CATSDHGLAGGPYNEQFL. CDR3 sequence (DNA): TGTGCCACCAGTGACCACGGACTAGCGGGGGGGCCCTACAATGAGCAGTTCCTC.

This clonotype has ten or more counts. The rearrangement links TRBV10-3 to TRBJ2-3, with 15 bases aligning to TRBD2. Germline V gene sequence: CDR1 ENHRY, CDR2 SYGVKD. With V trimmed by 4 bases and J by 3 bases, 8 bases remained unmatched. This CDR3 has 18 amino acids. This CDR3 is CAISARTSGGAWTDTQYF. CDR3 bases: TGTGCCATCAGTGCCCGGACTAGCGGGGGGGCGTGGACAGATACGCAGTATTTT.

Many counts were recorded for this clonotype. This sequence joins TRBV19 and TRBJ2-3, with 11 bases aligning to TRBD2. CDR1 is LNHDA, CDR2 SQIVND, per germline (reference sequence). V shed 6 bases, J shed 4 bases, and the junction held 12 bases outside the gene matches. The CDR3 contains 17 residues. The CDR3 loop reads CASRSKLAGAVADTQYF. The DNA for the CDR3 is TGTGCCAGTAGGTCTAAACTAGCGGGGGCGGTTGCAGATACGCAGTATTTT.

In this sample, this clonotype turned up a few times. The germline gene is not matched at one end of the junction; a read error may be the cause. V is TRBV5-1 and J is TRBJ2-7, with 8 nucleotides matching TRBD2. The CDR3 has 12 residues. Germline CDR1 and CDR2: SGHRS and YFSETQ. DNA of the CDR3: TGCGCCAGTTCTCTAGCGGGCTACGAGCACTACTTC. This translates into CASSLAGYEHYF.

This clonotype was seen at least ten times. The chain employs TRBV28 and TRBJ2-6; D not resolved. Trimming left V 4 bases short and J 3 bases short, with 16 bases between. The CDR3 has 17 amino acids. Germline-derived CDR1 and CDR2 are MDHEN and SYDVKM. CDR3 loop: CASSSQRTVGGANVLTF. In DNA form, the CDR3 reads TGTGCCAGCAGTTCCCAGAGGACCGTTGGTGGGGCCAACGTCCTGACTTTC. The full variable domain, completed using reference TRBV28 and TRBJ2-6, is DVKVTQSSRYLVKRTGEKVFLECVQDMDHENMFWYRQDPGLGLRLIYFSYDVKMKEKGDIPEGYSVSREKKERFSLILESASTNQTSMYLCASSSQRTVGGANVLTFGAGSRLTVL.

Points on this clonotype: No conserved phenylalanine or tryptophan ends this CDR3, so it is likely a read error. The limits of the CDR3 on the DNA are not certain, so only TCRdb's listed CDR3 is given. The chain carries TRBV24-1 and TRBJ1-6. 15 amino acids form the CDR3, both terminal residues included. Looked up from germline, CDR1 is KGHDR and CDR2 is SFDVKD. This CDR3 reads CATSDSLGNEPHFGL.

This clonotype came up many times. CDR3 residues: CSARLAGGPGELFF. CDR3 nucleotides: TGCAGTGCTCGACTAGCGGGAGGGCCCGGGGAGCTGTTTTTT. The V and J genes are TRBV20-1 and TRBJ2-2; the match to TRBD2 covers 14 bases. Germline CDR1 and CDR2: DFQATT and SNEGSKA (reference sequence). V gave up 5 bases and J gave up 6 bases; unmatched junction bases: 2. This CDR3 is built from 14 residues.

This clonotype showed up many times. The chain links TRBV12-3 or TRBV12-4 to TRBJ1-2; TRBD1 matches 7 bases. The V segment lost 6 bases and the J segment 4 bases; nucleotides outside the gene matches: 11. CDR3 size: 15 residues. CDR3: CASSPAAGGIYGYTF. The CDR3 DNA is TGTGCCAGCAGCCCCGCGGCAGGGGGTATCTATGGCTACACCTTC.

Points on this clonotype: A much larger clone is a single base away; this may be a read error. The chain couples TRBV6-2 or TRBV6-3 to TRBJ2-5, with TRBD1 as a possible D gene (6 bases). The CDR3 spans 20 residues. With 8 bases removed from V and 5 bases from J, the gap between germline ends came to 36 bases. Germline CDR1 MNHEY, CDR2 SVGEGT. The CDR3 is CASRPSWTVPVGPTQETQYF. The CDR3 DNA is TGTGCCAGCCGACCGAGCTGGACAGTCCCTGTCGGACCCACACAGGAGACCCAGTACTTC.

Ten or more counts support this clonotype. The chain links TRBV4-1 to TRBJ2-2; D unresolved. With 4 bases removed from V and 5 bases from J, the gap between germline ends came to 8 bases. CDR3 length: 13 amino acids. The germline gives CDR1 MGHRA, CDR2 YSYEKL. CDR3 DNA: TGCGCCAGCAGCCTGAGAACGACCGGGGAGCTGTTTTTT. Residues: CASSLRTTGELFF.

For this clonotype: This sequence may be a read error, since a much larger clone differs from it by one base. The gene calls are TRBV27 and TRBJ2-3; D unclear. The CDR3 consists of 16 residues. The ends were cut back, 0 bases at V and 10 bases at J, with 20 bases in the middle. Germline V CDR1 and CDR2: MNHEY, SMNVEV (reference sequence). The CDR3 loop is CASSLSPASSLIAQYF. In nucleotides, the CDR3 is TGTGCCAGCAGTTTATCTCCTGCGTCCAGCCTGATTGCGCAGTATTTT.

This clonotype was found many times. The J gene is TRBJ2-7, the V gene TRBV27; 11 bases map to TRBD2. Germline V lookup: CDR1 MNHEY, CDR2 SMNVEV (reference sequence). This CDR3 contains 15 residues. The V segment lost 5 bases and the J segment 1 base; nucleotides outside the gene matches: 4. The CDR3 reads CASSEGLADSYEQYF. CDR3 DNA: TGTGCCAGCAGTGAGGGACTAGCGGATTCCTACGAGCAGTACTTC.